These T cell receptor beta chains were read from a single sample in a study of T-cell reconstitution after alpha-beta-depleted transplantation in children. Each CDR3 protein is one row after TCRdb ran MiXCR on the PCR reads. This table has under 850,000 distinct CDR3 sequences, approximately 14% appearing once. Sequencing was performed on PBMCs, taken before TCRalphabeta/CD19-depleted stem cell transplant. The receptors come from a girl aged 2 to 9 with congenital amegakaryocytic thrombocytopenia, due to receive a stem cell transplant. Each CDR3 is given with its conserved first and last residue. A D gene is named only where the DNA matches it firmly. Rows may omit the clone size; those that give it use once, few, many or a size class.

clone_size,j_call,v_call,d_call,cdr3_nt,cdr3_aa
many,TRBJ2-7,TRBV7-2,TRBD2,TGTGCCAGCAGCCCAGGACTAGCAGACTACGAGCAGTACTTC,CASSPGLADYEQYF
few,TRBJ1-1,TRBV5-1,NA,TGCGCCAGCAGCTTGGTCGGCGAAACGAACACTGAAGCTTTCTTT,CASSLVGETNTEAFF
NA,TRBJ2-1,TRBV7-2,TRBD2,TGTGCCAGCAGCTTAGCGCTTTTTGTGAGCGGGAGTAAAAATGAGCAGTTCTTC,CASSLALFVSGSKNEQFF
few,TRBJ2-1,TRBV28,TRBD2,TGTGCCAGCAGTAATTGGGGAGGGAGCGCCGCGTGGGAGCAGTTCTTC,CASSNWGGSAAWEQFF
few,TRBJ2-7,TRBV27,NA,TGTGCCAGCAGTTTATCGAACCAATACGAGCAGTACTTC,CASSLSNQYEQYF
many,TRBJ2-4,TRBV11-2,NA,TGTGCCAGCAGCTTAGGACGGACATTTCAGTACTTC,CASSLGRTFQYF
NA,TRBJ2-7,TRBV5-1,NA,TGCGCCAGCAGCTTGGCCAGGGGATCCACCCCTCGCGAGCAGTACTTC,CASSLARGSTPREQYF
many,TRBJ1-1,TRBV4-1,NA,TGCGCCAGCAGCCAAGATGTCGGCGGGGAAGCTTTCTTT,CASSQDVGGEAFF
many,TRBJ2-3,TRBV12-3/TRBV12-4,NA,TGTGCCAGCAGTTCCCCTGATGCCGGGACCAGCACAGATACGCAGTATTTT,CASSSPDAGTSTDTQYF
NA,TRBJ2-5,TRBV20-1,NA,TGCAGTGCTTCAGACGGACCGCAAGAGACCCAGTACTTC,CSASDGPQETQYF
many,TRBJ1-6,TRBV20-1,NA,TGCAGTGCTAGAGAGGCGGAGGATTATTCACCCCTCCACTTT,CSAREAEDYSPLHF
NA,TRBJ1-1,TRBV5-1,NA,TGCGCCAGCAGTTTTCCGGGACCGAACACTGAAGCTTTCTTT,CASSFPGPNTEAFF
few,TRBJ2-2,TRBV15,NA,TGTGCCACCAGCAGAGGCCCCGGACTATATTCCGGGGAGCTGTTTTTT,CATSRGPGLYSGELFF
NA,TRBJ2-3,TRBV6-1,NA,TGTGCCAGCAGTGAAAGGTTGGTCGATACGCAGTATTTT,CASSERLVDTQYF
many,TRBJ2-1,TRBV20-1,NA,TGCAGTGCTAGGGTATACAATGAGCAGTTCTTC,CSARVYNEQFF
many,TRBJ2-7,TRBV29-1,TRBD1,TGCAGCGTTGTGGTAGGTGGACAGGGCGAATACGAGCAGTACTTC,CSVVVGGQGEYEQYF
few,TRBJ2-1,TRBV7-2,NA,TGTGCCAGCAGCTCGGGACCAGGCCGTGATGAGCAGTTCTTC,CASSSGPGRDEQFF
NA,TRBJ2-3,TRBV20-1,NA,TGCAGTGCTAGTTCTCCAGCCCCAAGACGTAGCACAGATACGCAGTATTTT,CSASSPAPRRSTDTQYF
many,TRBJ1-1,TRBV4-1,NA,TGCGCCAGCAGCCAATCTCCGCTGAACACTGAAGCTTTCTTT,CASSQSPLNTEAFF
NA,TRBJ1-2,TRBV6-6,NA,TGTGCCAGTAACCCGACAGTTAACTATGGCTACACCTTC,CASNPTVNYGYTF
NA,TRBJ2-7,TRBV25-1,NA,TGTGCCAGCAACCCAAACCCGACGGAGTTTCGAGGGGCTTGGCGGGATCCCTACGAGCAGTACTTC,CASNPNPTEFRGAWRDPYEQYF
few,TRBJ2-3,TRBV12-3/TRBV12-4,NA,TGTGCCAGCAGTCCTAATTCGGGTACGCAGTATTTT,CASSPNSGTQYF
many,TRBJ2-1,TRBV29-1,NA,TGCAGCGTGTCGCGCCTTAATGAGCAGTTCTTC,CSVSRLNEQFF
NA,TRBJ2-7,TRBV7-6,NA,TGTGCCAGCAGCTTAAACCTGGACAGCTCCTACGAGCAGTACTTC,CASSLNLDSSYEQYF
NA,TRBJ1-1,TRBV5-6,NA,TGTGCCAGCAGCCCCAGGATATTTGGCACTGAAGCTTTCTTT,CASSPRIFGTEAFF
few,TRBJ2-1,TRBV4-1,NA,TGCGCCAGCAGCCATCCGCTCAGTGATGAGCAGTTCTTC,CASSHPLSDEQFF
many,TRBJ2-1,TRBV20-1,NA,TGCAGTGCAAACGACTGGGACAATGAGCAGTTCTTC,CSANDWDNEQFF
many,TRBJ2-1,TRBV12-3/TRBV12-4,NA,TGTGCCAGCAGTCCAGGGTGGGGGGACAATGAGCAGTTCTTC,CASSPGWGDNEQFF
many,TRBJ2-7,TRBV7-9,NA,TGTGCCAGCAGCTTAGTTGGCGACCACTACGAGCAGTACTTC,CASSLVGDHYEQYF
NA,TRBJ2-3,TRBV7-9,NA,TGTGCCAGCAGCCACACGCCTCAGGGGGGGGCAGATACGCAGTATTTT,CASSHTPQGGADTQYF
few,TRBJ2-1,TRBV5-1,TRBD1,TGCGCCAGCAGACCACCCGGGACAGGGCACTACAATGAGCAGTTCTTC,CASRPPGTGHYNEQFF
many,TRBJ2-7,TRBV5-1,TRBD2,TGCGCCAGCAGCTTAATGGGACTAGCGGAGTACGAGCAGTACTTC,CASSLMGLAEYEQYF
NA,TRBJ1-5,TRBV30,TRBD1,TGTGCCTGGAGTGTGGGGACAGGGGCTCAGCCCCAGCATTTT,CAWSVGTGAQPQHF
many,TRBJ2-1,TRBV20-1,TRBD2,TGCAGTGCTAGAAGACTAGCTGAAAGCTCCTACAATGAGCAGTTCTTC,CSARRLAESSYNEQFF
few,TRBJ2-7,TRBV12-3/TRBV12-4,NA,TGTGCCAGCACCCCAAGGGATTACTCCTACGAGCAGTACTTC,CASTPRDYSYEQYF
NA,TRBJ1-1,TRBV29-1,TRBD1,TGCAGCGTGGACAGGGGAAACGCTGAAGCTTTCTTT,CSVDRGNAEAFF
many,TRBJ2-5,TRBV5-1,NA,TGCGCCAGCAGAATCGGGGAGACACAAGAGACCCAGTACTTC,CASRIGETQETQYF
few,TRBJ2-7,TRBV3-1,TRBD1,TGTGCCAGCAGCCAAAGGACAGGGAGGTGGGAGCAGTACTTC,CASSQRTGRWEQYF
NA,TRBJ1-6,TRBV10-3,NA,TGTGCCATCAGCGACACAGGAGTTGGTTCACCCCTCCACTTT,CAISDTGVGSPLHF
NA,TRBJ2-1,TRBV19,NA,TGTGCCAGTAGTATTCCCCCCCGAAGGTGGAGCTCCTACAATGAGCAGTTCTTC,CASSIPPRRWSSYNEQFF
NA,TRBJ1-1,TRBV6-2/TRBV6-3,TRBD1,TGTGCCAGCAGCCCGACCGGGACAGGGGTCCCTGAAGCTTTCTTT,CASSPTGTGVPEAFF
few,TRBJ2-3,TRBV5-1,NA,TGCGCCAGCAGCTTTGAAACGAGAGGGCCTTCTGTAGATACGCAGTATTTT,CASSFETRGPSVDTQYF
many,TRBJ1-2,TRBV14,NA,TGTGCCAGCAGCCCACAGCTTAACTATGGCTACACCTTC,CASSPQLNYGYTF
few,TRBJ2-5,TRBV5-1,NA,TGCGCCAGCAGCTTGGCGCTACACAGGGTAACCGAAGAGACCCAGTACTTC,CASSLALHRVTEETQYF
NA,TRBJ1-5,TRBV28,NA,TGTGCCAGCAGTTTACCGGGGCCACAGCCCCAGCATTTT,CASSLPGPQPQHF
few,TRBJ1-2,TRBV20-1,NA,TGCAGTGCGGAAAAGGGCGTCACCTATGGCTACACCTTC,CSAEKGVTYGYTF
NA,TRBJ1-4,TRBV5-1,NA,TGCGCCAGCAGCTTGGAGTCAGGGCCGACTAATGAAAAACTGTCTTTT,CASSLESGPTNEKLSF
once,TRBJ2-1,TRBV27,NA,TGTGCCAGCAGTTCATTCGGGGCAAGCTCCTACAATGAGCAGTTCTTC,CASSSFGASSYNEQFF
NA,TRBJ1-2,TRBV12-3/TRBV12-4,NA,TGTGCCAGCAGCCTATTCCCGGTGGAGGGCTACACCTTC,CASSLFPVEGYTF
many,TRBJ2-3,TRBV7-8,NA,TGTGCCAGCAGCAACCAGGGTGGGGGCACAGATACGCAGTATTTT,CASSNQGGGTDTQYF
few,TRBJ2-2,TRBV7-8,TRBD2,TGTGCCAGCAGCTTCGGGACTAGCGTTCTGGAGGAGCTGTTTTTT,CASSFGTSVLEELFF
NA,TRBJ2-3,TRBV20-1,TRBD2,TGCAGTGCAAGGGGACTAGCGATAGATACGCAGTATTTT,CSARGLAIDTQYF
many,TRBJ1-1,TRBV12-3/TRBV12-4,NA,TGTGCCAGCAGTTTCGGGAGAAACACTGAAGCTTTCTTT,CASSFGRNTEAFF
few,TRBJ2-1,TRBV20-1,NA,TGCAGTGCCAGGCTGGACACCCAGAGCTCCTACAATGAGCAGTTCTTC,CSARLDTQSSYNEQFF
NA,TRBJ2-1,TRBV18,TRBD2,TGTGCCAGCTCACTACAAACAGTGCTAGCGGGCGCCTACAATGAGCAGTTCTTC,CASSLQTVLAGAYNEQFF